The 8 T cell receptor beta chains presented below share a single source sample, sequenced in a study of blood T cells in healthy people across ages. Then a second PCR, running roughly 7 to 11 cycles, was carried out with a sample-barcoded 5' primer and a J-beta primer mix. TCRdb processed the 5' RACE reads anew with MiXCR; each CDR3 protein has one entry. The sample holds some 750,000 distinct CDR3 sequences; approximately 21% are singletons and the top ten take around 22%. The sequenced sample was blood. These receptors were obtained from a man aged 65-85 years in good health.

This clonotype has only a few counts. Germline and junction disagree at one end, which may indicate a read error. The chain carries TRBV6-2 or TRBV6-3 and TRBJ2-5, with a tentative D call TRBD2 (5 bases). The CDR3 totals 15 residues. CDR1 and CDR2 from the germline V gene are MNHEY and SVGEGT. Here the CDR3 DNA reads TGTGCCAGCAGTTATACCCCACCACATTTGGTAGGCGGGTTCTTC. It is translated as CASSYTPPHLVGGFF.

The rearrangement joins TRBV25-1 to TRBJ1-4, with D possibly matching TRBD1 (5 bases). The CDR3 is made up of 17 amino acids. The germline V and J ends were trimmed by 0 bases and 2 bases, with 13 bases remaining between them. CDR1 is MGHDK and CDR2 is SYGVNS in the germline V gene. This CDR3 reads CASSEYIGGGTNEKLFF. In DNA, the CDR3 is TGTGCCAGCAGTGAATATATCGGGGGGGGGACTAATGAAAAACTGTTTTTT.

The chain joins TRBV6-6 to TRBJ2-2; tentative D call: TRBD1 (6 bases). Germline V gives CDR1 MNHNY, CDR2 SVGAGI (reference sequence). CDR3 length: 13 residues. The V and J ends lost 6 bases and 4 bases respectively, with 9 bases between them. The CDR3 DNA reads as TGTGCCAGCAGAAACAGGGCCACCGGGGAGCTGTTTTTT. The encoded protein is CASRNRATGELFF.

This chain connects TRBV20-1 to TRBJ2-3; maybe TRBD1 (6 bases). Germline V gene lookup returns CDR1 DFQATT and CDR2 SNEGSKA (reference sequence). Trimming pared 0 bases from V and 0 bases from J, leaving 13 bases between. The CDR3 contains 16 residues. In DNA, the CDR3 is TGCAGTGCTAGAGACTTGGCAGGGGTCAGCACAGATACGCAGTATTTT. Translated, it gives CSARDLAGVSTDTQYF.

V usage is TRBV29-1 and J usage is TRBJ2-6; tentatively, D is TRBD1 (5 bases). This CDR3 comprises 12 residues. With 8 bases removed from V and 1 base from J, the gap between germline ends came to 6 bases. CDR1 is SQVTM and CDR2 is ANQGSEA in the germline V gene. CDR3 DNA: TGCAGCACAGGTTCTGGGGCCAACGTCCTGACTTTC. It is translated as CSTGSGANVLTF.

V and J are TRBV12-5 and TRBJ2-3, with D perhaps assigned TRBD1 or TRBD2 (5 bases each). V was shortened by 6 bases and J by 6 bases, with 16 bases between the two germline ends. CDR1 is LGHNT and CDR2 is FRNRAP in the germline V gene. This CDR3 comprises 14 residues. CDR3 in amino acids: CASGPGSQGDTQYF. The DNA of the CDR3 is TGTGCTAGTGGCCCAGGGAGCCAAGGGGATACGCAGTATTTT.

This rearrangement joins TRBV12-3 or TRBV12-4 to TRBJ2-4, with D unresolved. This CDR3 is 11 amino acids long. Trimming removed 11 bases from V and 8 bases from J, with 13 bases in between. CDR3 protein: CAGTPGDIQYF. The CDR3 DNA reads TGTGCCGGCACCCCTGGCGACATTCAGTACTTC.

This chain's CDR3 is CASSMTGVNSPLHF. The CDR3 DNA sequence: TGTGCCAGCAGCATGACAGGGGTAAATTCACCCCTCCACTTT. The chain links TRBV11-1 to TRBJ1-6; 8 bases map to TRBD1. The CDR3 spans 14 residues. V was clipped by 5 bases and J by 7 bases; unmatched bases: 4. Germline CDR1 is SGHAT and CDR2 is FQDESV (reference sequence).